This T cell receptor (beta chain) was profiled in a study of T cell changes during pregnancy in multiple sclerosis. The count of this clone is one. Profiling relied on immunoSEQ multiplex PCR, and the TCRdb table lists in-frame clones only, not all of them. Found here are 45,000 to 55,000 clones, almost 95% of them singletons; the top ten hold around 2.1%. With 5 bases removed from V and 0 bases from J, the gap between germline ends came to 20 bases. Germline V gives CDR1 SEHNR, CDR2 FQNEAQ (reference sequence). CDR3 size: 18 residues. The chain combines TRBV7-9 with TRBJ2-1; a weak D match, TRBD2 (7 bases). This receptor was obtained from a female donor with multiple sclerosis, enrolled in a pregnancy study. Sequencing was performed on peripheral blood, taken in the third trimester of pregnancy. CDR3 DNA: TGTGCCAGCAGCCCGAGGGGGGGACCGCCGGACTCCTACAATGAGCAGTTCTTC. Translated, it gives CASSPRGGPPDSYNEQFF. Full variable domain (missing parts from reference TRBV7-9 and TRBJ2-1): DTGVSQNPRHKITKRGQNVTFRCDPISEHNRLYWYRQTLGQGPEFLTYFQNEAQLEKSRLLSDRFSAERPKGSFSTLEIQRTEQGDSAMYLCASSPRGGPPDSYNEQFFGPGTRLTVL.